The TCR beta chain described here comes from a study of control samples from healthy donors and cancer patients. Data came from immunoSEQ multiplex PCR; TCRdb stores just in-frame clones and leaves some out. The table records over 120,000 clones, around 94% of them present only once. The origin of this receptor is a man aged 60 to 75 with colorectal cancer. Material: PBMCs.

The DNA of the CDR3 is TGTGCCAGCAGCTACCCGGGACAGGGTTATAGTGGCTACACCTTC. Translating it yields CASSYPGQGYSGYTF. The chain recombines TRBV5-5 with TRBJ1-2, with 9 bases identical to TRBD1. The CDR3 extends over 15 amino acids. Germline V lookup: CDR1 SGHKS, CDR2 YYEKEE (reference sequence). V was clipped by 3 bases and J by 7 bases; unmatched bases: 10.